This T cell receptor (beta chain) comes out of a study of shared T cell receptors in the human thymus. Comments on this clone: The junction does not match germline at one end; this may be a read error.

Looked up from germline, CDR1 is SGDLS and CDR2 is YYNGEE. This CDR3 is built from 19 residues. Data came from immunoSEQ multiplex PCR; TCRdb stores just in-frame clones and leaves some out. Among about 710,000 clones listed, about 89% were seen once. The data were also submitted as part of a second study, on human thymus T cells. From that study: Healthy Finnish infants undergoing corrective surgery for congenital heart defects were used as donors. Surgeons resected thymus tissue during corrective heart surgery. Thymic as well as blood repertoires seemed to favor certain V and J genes unevenly. The related literature has documented a marked overlap of thymic repertoires among unrelated individuals.

Material for sequencing was thymocytes. The chain links TRBV9 to TRBJ2-7; maybe TRBD2 (6 bases). The receptor's source is a boy under three years old with a congenital heart defect. CDR3 protein: CASSVALQRDSRKPYEQHF. The CDR3 nucleotides are TGTGCCAGCAGCGTAGCTTTGCAAAGGGACTCTCGAAAGCCCTACGAGCAGCACTTC. The whole variable domain, remainder taken from reference TRBV9 and TRBJ2-7, is DSGVTQTPKHLITATGQRVTLRCSPRSGDLSVYWYQQSLDQGLQFLIQYYNGEERAKGNILERFSAQQFPDLHSELNLSSLELGDSALYFCASSVALQRDSRKPYEQHFGPGTRLTVT.